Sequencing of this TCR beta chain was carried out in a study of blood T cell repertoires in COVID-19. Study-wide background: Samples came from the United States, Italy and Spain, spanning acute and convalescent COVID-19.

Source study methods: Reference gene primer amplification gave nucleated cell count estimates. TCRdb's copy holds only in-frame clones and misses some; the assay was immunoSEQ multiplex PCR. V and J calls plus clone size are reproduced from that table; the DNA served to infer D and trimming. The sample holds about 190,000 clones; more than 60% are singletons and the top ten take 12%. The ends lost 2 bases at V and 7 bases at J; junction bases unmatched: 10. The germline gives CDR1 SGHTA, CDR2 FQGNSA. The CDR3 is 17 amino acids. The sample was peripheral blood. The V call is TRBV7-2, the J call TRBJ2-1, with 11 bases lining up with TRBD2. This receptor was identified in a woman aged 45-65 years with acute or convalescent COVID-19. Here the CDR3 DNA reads TGTGCCAGCAGCTTAACCGGACTAGCGGGTTTTCGGAATGAGCAGTTCTTC. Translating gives CASSLTGLAGFRNEQFF.